This TCR beta chain was identified in a study of cytomegalovirus exposure and HLA in healthy donors. CDR3 length: 14 amino acids. The V end lost 6 bases, the J end lost 0 bases, and 11 bases lay between the germline ends. Germline CDR1 is MNHNS and CDR2 is SASEGT. The PCR was carried out with 60 Vbeta primers and 13 Jbeta primers. Profiling relied on immunoSEQ multiplex PCR, and the TCRdb table lists in-frame clones only, not all of them. The data show some 110,000 clones, with approximately 81% seen just once and under 3% held by the top ten. Sample: PBMCs. The clonotype originates from a woman aged 18 to 35 in good health and CMV-seropositive. The chain is built from TRBV6-1 and TRBJ1-1; maybe TRBD1 (6 bases). CDR3 nucleotides: TGTGCCAGCAGGAGGGGGGGCCTGAACACTGAAGCTTTCTTT. This encodes CASRRGGLNTEAFF.